The T cell receptor (beta chain) described here comes from a study of cytomegalovirus exposure and HLA in healthy donors (dated by TCRdb to between 2016 and 2019). The study in broad terms: According to a later analysis, the 100 to 150 validation repertoires were produced on the same platform as the approximately 690 repertoires of the first cohort. The study aimed to test whether signatures of past pathogen exposure could be identified by cataloging public T cell receptors. In addition to the first cohort of 650 to 750 subjects, a separate validation cohort of approximately 130 different subjects was used. The study combined high-throughput TCR immunosequencing, statistical association of individual TCRs with disease status, and machine learning to predict cytomegalovirus infection status.

What the work shows at the level of the full study, not this receptor alone: Most TCR sequences were observed very rarely across donors, whereas some public TCRs were present in many individuals. The validation cohort had no HLA typing available for a later analysis, so co-occurrence within that cohort was assessed over all 130 or so repertoires. In both the original and validation cohorts, the classifier was reported to diagnose cytomegalovirus status with high specificity and sensitivity. In a later analysis, TCRs clustered in the first cohort were found to also tend to co-occur in the approximately 120 validation repertoires, with 85% to 95% of cluster scores above 0. Three of the identified cytomegalovirus-associated TCR beta chains were confirmed in vitro to be specific for cytomegalovirus antigens. The authors suggested that the approach could potentially be extended to other disease states and immunological phenotypes. In the study, some 160 TCR beta chains were listed as associated with cytomegalovirus.

The cysteine opens and the phenylalanine closes a CDR3 of 16 amino acids. Of all the DNA, just the CDR3 is kept, 48 bases in frame from base 1. V is trimmed back by 3 bases and J by 0 bases, and the junction contains 9 bases that no gene match accounts for. CDR1 is given as SGHNT and CDR2 as YYREEE, both from the germline V gene (reference sequence). Separate from the approximately 670-subject first cohort, the validation cohort of about 120 subjects was the group to which the donors belonged. Turning to this clone: The antigen this receptor binds is unknown. No base quality values were provided; no much bigger clone lies one nucleotide off.

The library was prepared using the immunoSEQ multiplex PCR assay. In the original analysis: To diagnose cytomegalovirus status from the catalog of TCR beta chain sequences, a statistical classification framework was built. Drawn from immuneACCESS, this table holds only the in-frame rearrangements with V and J called that TCRdb kept. Clones are partly lost; checked studies trace under half to an unresolved V gene and leave the rest unexplained. That table supplies the V and J calls and clone size; D and trimming were determined from the DNA. Across this sample there are roughly 100,000 clones, with 86% seen only once. Approximately 4% of the sample comes from the top ten.

This sequence was found in a woman aged 18-35 years in good health and CMV-seropositive. Sequenced sample: PBMCs. The chain employs TRBV5-4 and TRBJ2-7, with 7 bases aligning to TRBD1. CDR3 region: CASSSPGQRTSYEQYF. The DNA reads TGTGCCAGCAGCTCTCCGGGACAGAGAACCTCCTACGAGCAGTACTTC. Full variable domain (CDR3 extended with the reference TRBV5-4 and TRBJ2-7 proteins): ETGVTQSPTHLIKTRGQQVTLRCSSQSGHNTVSWYQQALGQGPQFIFQYYREEENGRGNFPPRFSGLQFPNYSSELNVNALELDDSALYLCASSSPGQRTSYEQYFGPGTRLTVT.